Shown below are 28 T cell receptor beta chains from a single sample sequenced in a study of beta chain features in type 1 diabetes. Investigators reverse transcribed all isolated RNA, so they sequenced expressed TCRB transcripts. Profiled with immunoSEQ multiplex PCR; TCRdb holds only in-frame clones, not every one. The sample gives 390,000 or so clones, more than 11% of which show up once; 0.03% to 0.04% is in the top ten. The specimen sequenced was naive CD4+ T cells from blood. The receptors here all came from a man aged 25-45 years in good health.

This chain uses TRBV6-4 with TRBJ2-7; 11 nucleotides match TRBD2. CDR3 size: 14 residues. Germline trimming cut 5 bases from V and 9 bases from J; bases unmatched to any gene: 9. From germline, CDR1 is MRHNA and CDR2 SNTAGT. This chain's CDR3 is CASSNQLAGVRQYV. CDR3 nucleotide sequence: TGTGCCAGCAGTAATCAACTAGCGGGAGTAAGGCAGTACGTC.

The chain carries TRBV29-1 and TRBJ2-7; D is unresolved. The V gene's germline CDR1 is SQVTM and CDR2 ANQGSEA. Between the trimmed V and J ends, which lost 4 bases and 0 bases, there was a span of 10 bases. The CDR3 is 13 amino acids. The CDR3 loop reads CSVVGRNSYEQYF. The CDR3 DNA follows: TGCAGCGTTGTAGGGCGGAACTCCTACGAGCAGTACTTC.

To note about this clone: A much larger clone lies a single base off, so this may be a read error. The sample holds other DNA sequences that translate to the same CDR3. The J gene is TRBJ2-3, the V gene TRBV7-2; D gene ambiguous. V was shortened by 2 bases and J by 5 bases, with 2 bases between the two germline ends. The CDR3 runs 11 residues. Germline V gene lookup returns CDR1 SGHTA and CDR2 FQGNSA. This CDR3 is CASSLRDTQYF. CDR3 DNA sequence: TGTGCCAGCAGCTTACGAGATACGCAGTATTTT.

With respect to this clone: The junction departs from the called germline gene at one end, perhaps through a read error. V gene TRBV7-7 combines with J gene TRBJ2-1; the D gene could be TRBD1 or TRBD2 (5 bases each). The CDR3 runs 13 residues. Per germline, CDR1 SSHAT and CDR2 FNYEAQ (reference sequence). CDR3 sequence reads: CASSSGLNGEQFF. The CDR3 DNA reads as TGTGCTAGCAGCTCGGGGCTAAACGGTGAGCAGTTCTTC. The full variable domain, rest sourced from reference TRBV7-7 and TRBJ2-1, is GAGVSQSPRYKVTKRGQDVTLRCDPISSHATLYWYQQALGQGPEFLTYFNYEAQPDKSGLPSDRFSAERPEGSISTLTIQRTEQRDSAMYRCASSSGLNGEQFFGPGTRLTVL.

In its sample, this clone was seen a few times. The rearrangement links TRBV15 to TRBJ1-3; D unclear. This CDR3 comprises 15 residues. The V gene's germline CDR1 is LNHNV and CDR2 YYDKDF (reference sequence). V lost 2 bases and J 0 bases, leaving 8 bases between the germline ends. CDR3 sequence reads: CATSRSFGSGNTIYF. The CDR3 region has the DNA TGTGCCACCAGCAGAAGTTTTGGCTCTGGAAACACCATATATTTT.

The chain uses TRBV30 and TRBJ2-3; maybe TRBD2 (5 bases). Germline CDR1 reads GTSNPN; CDR2 reads SVGIG (reference sequence). The CDR3 is 15 amino acids. V lost 1 base, J lost 1 base, and 12 bases lay in between. CDR3 sequence reads: CAWSAGSEGTDTQYF. In DNA, the CDR3 is TGTGCCTGGAGTGCGGGGTCAGAAGGCACAGATACGCAGTATTTT.

This clone was found a few times. The chain carries TRBV4-1 and TRBJ2-1; D is ambiguous. The CDR3 consists of 15 residues. V was shortened by 1 base and J by 0 bases, with 7 bases between the two germline ends. CDR1 and CDR2 (germline): MGHRA, YSYEKL. CDR3 region: CASSQVWSSYNEQFF. Here the CDR3 DNA reads TGCGCCAGCAGCCAAGTATGGAGCTCCTACAATGAGCAGTTCTTC.

This clone was counted a few times. This chain connects TRBV29-1 to TRBJ2-3; a possible D gene is TRBD1 (5 bases). The CDR3 is 14 amino acids. Trimming took off 1 base at V and 1 base at J, with 9 bases between the two ends. Germline CDR1 is SQVTM and CDR2 is ANQGSEA. The CDR3 coding sequence is TGCAGCGTTGAAGGCAAGGGGCGCACAGATACGCAGTATTTT. Protein sequence: CSVEGKGRTDTQYF.

This clone was found a few times. The V and J genes are TRBV28 and TRBJ2-7; 8 bases map to TRBD2. The V gene's germline CDR1 is MDHEN and CDR2 SYDVKM. The CDR3 sequence is 14 residues long. V lost 5 bases, J lost 3 bases, and 6 bases stayed unmatched. The CDR3, as DNA: TGTGCCAGCAGTAGTACCGGGACTAGCTACGAGCAGTACGTC. Protein: CASSSTGTSYEQYV.

This clone was found a few times. Other DNA sequences within the sample encode an identical CDR3. The genes are TRBV7-2 and TRBJ2-7; D gene unclear. Germline loops: CDR1 SGHTA, CDR2 FQGNSA. Trimming took 4 bases from V and 2 from J, leaving 9 bases between them. The CDR3 spans 13 residues. CDR3 loop: CASSSPGPYEQYF. CDR3 sequence (DNA): TGTGCCAGCAGCTCCCCCGGACCCTACGAGCAGTACTTC. The full variable domain, its missing parts supplied by reference TRBV7-2 and TRBJ2-7, is GAGVSQSPSNKVTEKGKDVELRCDPISGHTALYWYRQSLGQGLEFLIYFQGNSAPDKSGLPSDRFSAERTGGSVSTLTIQRTQQEDSAVYLCASSSPGPYEQYFGPGTRLTVT.

This clone was found many times. The V and J genes are TRBV7-2 and TRBJ2-1; D remains ambiguous. Germline V CDR1 and CDR2: SGHTA, FQGNSA. With 5 bases removed from V and 8 bases from J, the gap between germline ends came to 7 bases. The CDR3 runs 11 residues. The CDR3 spells CASSATDEQFF. In nucleotides, the CDR3 is TGTGCCAGCAGCGCCACCGATGAGCAGTTCTTC.

This clone was counted a few times. This chain connects TRBV27 to TRBJ2-5; TRBD1 is a possible D gene (5 bases). The V and J ends lost 2 bases and 5 bases respectively, with 15 bases between them. The CDR3 runs 15 residues. From germline, CDR1 is MNHEY and CDR2 SMNVEV (reference sequence). DNA for the CDR3: TGTGCCAGCAGTTTAGACAGACGAGAGTCGGAGACCCAGTACTTC. As protein: CASSLDRRESETQYF.

This clone has only a few counts. The chain is built from TRBV6-1 and TRBJ2-7; tentatively, D is TRBD2 (7 bases). V lost 10 bases and J 6 bases, leaving 25 bases between the germline ends. The CDR3 is 15 residues long. Germline-derived CDR1 and CDR2 are MNHNS and SASEGT. CDR3 residues: CATSRGAGIFGEQYV. The CDR3 nucleotides are TGTGCCACATCTCGGGGGGCAGGGATTTTCGGCGAGCAGTACGTC.

This clone was picked up a small number of times. This chain uses TRBV29-1 with TRBJ2-3; D is ambiguous. V lost 4 bases to trimming and J lost 0 bases, with 8 bases between them. The CDR3 is 13 amino acids. CDR1 is SQVTM and CDR2 is ANQGSEA in the germline V gene. CDR3 nucleotides: TGCAGCGTTGGCGAAGGGAGCACAGATACGCAGTATTTT. Its translation: CSVGEGSTDTQYF.

The CDR3 sequence is CASSFAGTSGRSTDTQYF. In nucleotides, the CDR3 is TGTGCCAGCAGCTTCGCCGGGACTAGCGGGAGAAGCACAGATACGCAGTATTTT. V gene TRBV5-4 combines with J gene TRBJ2-3, with 14 nucleotides matching TRBD2. Germline V gene data show CDR1 as SGHNT and CDR2 as YYREEE (reference sequence). With 2 bases clipped from V and 0 bases from J, the junction kept 5 bases outside the gene matches. There are 18 residues in the CDR3. The full variable domain, in which reference TRBV5-4 and TRBJ2-3 provide the parts outside the CDR3, is ETGVTQSPTHLIKTRGQQVTLRCSSQSGHNTVSWYQQALGQGPQFIFQYYREEENGRGNFPPRFSGLQFPNYSSELNVNALELDDSALYLCASSFAGTSGRSTDTQYFGPGTRLTVL.

This clone came up many times. The CDR3 protein is CSLLHQETQYF. CDR3 DNA: TGCAGCCTTCTTCACCAAGAGACCCAGTACTTC. The chain recombines TRBV29-1 with TRBJ2-5; D gene ambiguous. V lost 8 bases to trimming and J lost 0 bases, with 7 bases between them. The CDR3 runs 11 residues. Per the germline V gene, CDR1 is SQVTM and CDR2 is ANQGSEA.

The rearrangement joins TRBV9 to TRBJ1-4; D unclear. Trimming pared 0 bases from V and 8 bases from J, leaving 8 bases between. This CDR3 is built from 13 residues. Per the germline V gene, CDR1 is SGDLS and CDR2 is YYNGEE. The CDR3 sequence: CASSVGSTEKLFF. The CDR3 DNA reads TGTGCCAGCAGCGTAGGGTCTACGGAAAAACTGTTTTTT.

The V gene is TRBV29-1, the J gene TRBJ2-3; TRBD2 is a possible D gene (6 bases). Germline loops: CDR1 SQVTM, CDR2 ANQGSEA. The CDR3 runs 14 residues. V was trimmed by 2 bases and J by 0 bases, leaving 9 bases between them. CDR3 amino acids: CSVEQGLSTDTQYF. For the CDR3, the DNA is TGCAGCGTTGAACAGGGACTTAGCACAGATACGCAGTATTTT.

The chain carries TRBV27 and TRBJ2-1; D is unresolved. V was pared by 5 bases and J by 4 bases, with 9 bases between. Germline V CDR1 and CDR2: MNHEY, SMNVEV (reference sequence). This CDR3 region has 13 residues. The CDR3 coding sequence is TGTGCCAGCAGTATTCAGAAGTACAATGAGCAGTTCTTC. Encoded protein: CASSIQKYNEQFF.

The gene calls are TRBV14 and TRBJ2-7; D not resolved. Germline V gene data show CDR1 as SGHDN and CDR2 as FVKESK. V gave up 2 bases and J gave up 2 bases, with 10 bases separating them. This CDR3 is 14 amino acids long. CDR3 sequence: CASSQRLDTYEQYV. The CDR3 DNA is TGTGCCAGCAGCCAACGCCTCGACACCTACGAGCAGTACGTC.

J is TRBJ2-3 and V is TRBV15; D unresolved. V shed 2 bases and J shed 8 bases, with 14 bases lying between them. The CDR3 has 14 residues. Per the germline V gene, CDR1 is LNHNV and CDR2 is YYDKDF (reference sequence). The CDR3 DNA is TGTGCCACCAGCAGACAGGTCCGGGCCACTACGCAGTATTTT. Translation gives CATSRQVRATTQYF.

The V call is TRBV19, the J call TRBJ2-1; D is unclear. The CDR3 length is 16 residues. Trimming stripped 3 bases from V and 0 bases from J, with 12 bases between. Germline V gives CDR1 LNHDA, CDR2 SQIVND (reference sequence). The CDR3 here is CASSMELSRSYNEQFF. The CDR3 DNA follows: TGTGCCAGTAGTATGGAGTTGTCGCGCTCCTACAATGAGCAGTTCTTC.

This clone has more than one count but fewer than ten. This sample includes further DNA sequences coding for the same CDR3. V is TRBV5-1 and J is TRBJ2-5; the D is unclear. The CDR3 is made up of 11 amino acids. V was clipped by 4 bases and J by 3 bases, with 4 bases between them. Germline-derived CDR1 and CDR2 are SGHRS and YFSETQ. The CDR3 loop is CASSTEETQYF. The DNA for the CDR3 is TGCGCCAGCAGCACCGAAGAGACCCAGTACTTC.

The chain uses TRBV13 and TRBJ2-3; 9 bases align to TRBD1. V shed 6 bases, J shed 6 bases, and the junction held 7 bases outside the gene matches. The germline V gene has CDR1 PRHDT and CDR2 FYEKMQ (reference sequence). This CDR3 spans 14 amino acids. The CDR3 region has the DNA TGTGCCAGCAGTCTCAACAGGGGGCACGATACGCAGTATTTT. It yields the protein CASSLNRGHDTQYF.

This clone was found a few times. The chain carries TRBV7-9 and TRBJ2-1; D is undetermined. From germline, CDR1 is SEHNR and CDR2 FQNEAQ (reference sequence). CDR3 length equals 16 residues. V lost 1 base and J lost 0, with 10 bases in between. This chain's CDR3 is CASSLGSLISYNEQFF. The CDR3 nucleotides read TGTGCCAGCAGCTTAGGGTCTTTAATCTCCTACAATGAGCAGTTCTTC.

This rearrangement joins TRBV7-9 to TRBJ1-1; D gene ambiguous. The CDR3 is 15 amino acids. The germline V gene encodes CDR1 SEHNR and CDR2 FQNEAQ (reference sequence). V shed 0 bases and J shed 0 bases, with 8 bases lying between them. DNA for the CDR3: TGTGCCAGCAGCTTAGCCCGCGTCATGAACACTGAAGCTTTCTTT. This gives the protein CASSLARVMNTEAFF.

The chain carries TRBV7-9 and TRBJ2-1; maybe TRBD1 (6 bases). V was clipped by 3 bases and J by 14 bases, with 17 bases between them. The CDR3 spans 13 residues. Germline V lookup: CDR1 SEHNR, CDR2 FQNEAQ (reference sequence). CDR3 bases: TGTGCCAGCAGCTTTCGTAGGGACACCCCCGAGTTCTTC. Its translation: CASSFRRDTPEFF.

CDR3 sequence: CASSPQRGGRTDTQYF. The CDR3, as DNA: TGCGCCAGCAGCCCTCAGCGGGGGGGCCGAACAGATACGCAGTATTTT. The chain combines TRBV4-1 with TRBJ2-3; 10 nucleotides line up with TRBD2. The V gene's germline CDR1 is MGHRA and CDR2 YSYEKL. The V and J ends lost 4 bases and 3 bases, in that order; junction bases with no gene match: 7. CDR3 length equals 16 residues.